One sample yielded the 23 T cell receptor beta chains listed below, sequenced in a study of cytomegalovirus exposure and HLA in healthy donors. Amplification used 60 Vbeta primers and 13 Jbeta primers. Produced via immunoSEQ multiplex PCR; TCRdb's table is partial and in-frame only. The table has 65,000 to 95,000 clones, roughly 80% seen once. Sequencing input: PBMCs. The receptors were gathered from a human donor in good health.

The chain employs TRBV14 and TRBJ2-1, with 9 positions matching TRBD1. Germline CDR1 SGHDN, CDR2 FVKESK. Trimming removed 4 bases from V and 7 bases from J; junction bases left unmatched: 5. CDR3 size: 14 residues. CDR3 region: CASSRDRVINEQFF. In DNA, the CDR3 is TGTGCCAGCAGCCGGGACAGGGTAATAAATGAGCAGTTCTTC.

The table lists this clone with a few counts. The chain carries TRBV7-9 and TRBJ2-3; tentative D call: TRBD2 (5 bases). V was trimmed by 2 bases and J by 4 bases, leaving 10 bases between them. Germline V lookup: CDR1 SEHNR, CDR2 FQNEAQ (reference sequence). This CDR3 spans 14 amino acids. The CDR3 protein is CASSLFSEADTQYF. CDR3 DNA: TGTGCCAGCAGCTTATTTAGCGAGGCAGATACGCAGTATTTT.

The genes are TRBV6-5 and TRBJ2-7, with D hard to call. This CDR3 region has 11 residues. Germline-derived CDR1 and CDR2 are MNHEY and SVGAGI. The CDR3 bases are TGTGCTAGATGCAGGTCCTACGAGCAGTACTTC. Translation gives CARCRSYEQYF.

The V and J genes are TRBV6-5 and TRBJ1-1; D is possibly TRBD1 (6 bases). Germline-derived CDR1 and CDR2 are MNHEY and SVGAGI. Between the trimmed V and J ends, which lost 8 bases and 0 bases, there was a span of 10 bases. This CDR3 spans 13 amino acids. This chain's CDR3 is CASRRDMNTEAFF. The CDR3 region has the DNA TGTGCCAGCCGACGGGACATGAACACTGAAGCTTTCTTT.

The chain employs TRBV6-1 and TRBJ2-5; 8 bases match TRBD2. Germline trimming cut 11 bases from V and 5 bases from J; bases unmatched to any gene: 10. Germline assignment: CDR1 MNHNS and CDR2 SASEGT. The CDR3 runs to 13 residues. In DNA form, the CDR3 reads TGTGCCTCCGCCGGGGGGGCCATGGAGACCCAGTACTTC. Translating gives CASAGGAMETQYF.

The sample holds one count of this clone. V is TRBV5-1 and J is TRBJ1-1; D might be TRBD1 (6 bases). The CDR3 runs to 14 residues. Germline CDR1 SGHRS, CDR2 YFSETQ. Trimming removed 3 bases at V and 1 base at J, with 10 bases between. CDR3 bases: TGCGCCAGCAGCTCGGACAGACCGAACACTGAAGCTTTCTTT. This translates into CASSSDRPNTEAFF.

V gene TRBV7-9 combines with J gene TRBJ2-1; TRBD1 aligns across 9 bases. V dropped 2 bases and J dropped 9; count of bases not matched to a gene: 11. The length of the CDR3 is 16 residues. Germline CDR1 is SEHNR and CDR2 is FQNEAQ (reference sequence). The CDR3 nucleotides read TGTGCCAGCAGCTTAACCGGGACAGGGTTTAGGGGTGAGCAGTTCTTC. This codes for CASSLTGTGFRGEQFF.

The V gene is TRBV6-5, the J gene TRBJ1-1, with D possibly matching TRBD1 (6 bases). Trimming removed 0 bases at V and 0 bases at J, with 8 bases between. The CDR3 spans 15 residues. Germline CDR1 and CDR2: MNHEY and SVGAGI. The CDR3 nucleotides read TGTGCCAGCAGTTACTCAGGACAGCTGAACACTGAAGCTTTCTTT. Residues: CASSYSGQLNTEAFF.

The CDR3 DNA reads as TGTGCCAGCAGCGCTAAGACAGGGACCAATTCACCCCTCCACTTT. Amino acid sequence: CASSAKTGTNSPLHF. V gene TRBV9 combines with J gene TRBJ1-6, with 7 bases lining up with TRBD1. This CDR3 has 15 residues. The germline gives CDR1 SGDLS, CDR2 YYNGEE. The junction had 7 bases not matched to a gene; V was cut back by 3 bases and J by 7 bases.

CDR3 sequence reads: CASSHITGADTEAFF. In nucleotides, the CDR3 is TGTGCCAGCAGCCATATAACAGGGGCGGACACTGAAGCTTTCTTT. This chain connects TRBV4-2 to TRBJ1-1; 7 bases agree with TRBD1. This CDR3 spans 15 amino acids. V lost 3 bases, J lost 3 bases, and 7 bases stayed unmatched. Germline values: CDR1 LGHNA, CDR2 YNFKEQ.

This chain links TRBV11-2 with TRBJ2-3; 10 nucleotides match TRBD2. With V trimmed by 1 base and J by 6 bases, 13 bases remained unmatched. The CDR3 loop spans 18 amino acids. Germline V gene sequence: CDR1 SGHAT, CDR2 FQNNGV. CDR3 nucleotides: TGTGCCAGCAGCTTAGCCAGCGGGGGGGCCATGATCAGGGATACGCAGTATTTT. It translates to CASSLASGGAMIRDTQYF.

This chain uses TRBV14 with TRBJ1-1, with TRBD1 identical over 11 bases. V lost 6 bases and J lost 4; bases outside the gene matches: 4. Germline-derived CDR1 and CDR2 are SGHDN and FVKESK. This CDR3 is 14 amino acids long. The CDR3 sequence: CASSRDRGFTEAFF. In nucleotides, the CDR3 is TGTGCCAGCAGTCGGGACAGGGGGTTCACTGAAGCTTTCTTT.

This clone has just one count. The chain recombines TRBV9 with TRBJ2-2; a possible D gene is TRBD2 (6 bases). The germline gives CDR1 SGDLS, CDR2 YYNGEE. With 4 bases removed from V and 1 base from J, the gap between germline ends came to 8 bases. CDR3 length: 14 residues. CDR3 loop: CASSRLGNTGELFF. In DNA form, the CDR3 reads TGTGCCAGCAGCCGACTAGGGAACACCGGGGAGCTGTTTTTT.

The rearrangement uses TRBV6-1 and TRBJ2-3; no clear D gene. The germline V and J ends were trimmed by 0 bases and 2 bases, with 12 bases remaining between them. The CDR3 contains 16 residues. Germline V lookup: CDR1 MNHNS, CDR2 SASEGT. In DNA form, the CDR3 reads TGTGCCAGCAGTGAAGCCCTCGCCGGGTTCACAGATACGCAGTATTTT. Residues: CASSEALAGFTDTQYF.

This chain joins TRBV7-9 and TRBJ1-1; D is unclear. Germline assignment: CDR1 SEHNR and CDR2 FQNEAQ (reference sequence). The CDR3 contains 13 residues. Trimming stripped 2 bases from V and 2 bases from J, with 6 bases between. The DNA of the CDR3 is TGTGCCAGCAGCTTAAGCGTCAACACTGAAGCTTTCTTT. This encodes CASSLSVNTEAFF.

A few counts support this clone. The chain carries TRBV27 and TRBJ1-1, with D possibly being TRBD1 (6 bases). Germline V gene lookup returns CDR1 MNHEY and CDR2 SMNVEV (reference sequence). This CDR3 contains 14 residues. Trimming stripped 4 bases from V and 1 base from J, with 10 bases between. DNA of the CDR3: TGTGCCAGCAGTTCGGCAGGGGCGAACACTGAAGCTTTCTTT. Residues: CASSSAGANTEAFF.

The chain has TRBV9 and TRBJ1-2, with 7 nucleotides matching TRBD1. Germline assignment: CDR1 SGDLS and CDR2 YYNGEE. The trim removed 0 bases at V and 5 bases at J, leaving 4 bases unmatched. This CDR3 contains 14 residues. The CDR3 region has the DNA TGTGCCAGCAGCGTAGAGGGGGCTGCGTATGGCTACACCTTC. This codes for CASSVEGAAYGYTF.

This chain connects TRBV7-9 to TRBJ1-2, with a weak D call TRBD1 (6 bases). There are 14 residues in the CDR3. V lost 5 bases, J lost 7 bases, and 17 bases lay in between. Germline-derived CDR1 and CDR2 are SEHNR and FQNEAQ (reference sequence). The CDR3 DNA sequence: TGTGCCAGCAGCGCCCAGAACAGGGATCGTGGCTACACCTTC. This translates into CASSAQNRDRGYTF.

The chain uses TRBV7-9 and TRBJ1-1; D gene ambiguous. Germline assignment: CDR1 SEHNR and CDR2 FQNEAQ (reference sequence). Trimming took 2 bases from V and 1 from J, leaving 8 bases between them. The CDR3 consists of 14 residues. The CDR3 loop is CASSLSQWNTEAFF. The CDR3, as DNA: TGTGCCAGCAGCTTATCCCAGTGGAACACTGAAGCTTTCTTT.

The rearrangement links TRBV29-1 to TRBJ1-2; 9 nucleotides agree with TRBD1. With 6 bases clipped from V and 4 bases from J, the junction kept 3 bases outside the gene matches. Per germline, CDR1 SQVTM and CDR2 ANQGSEA. The CDR3 sequence is 12 residues long. The chain's CDR3 is CSVSTGGYGYTF. The CDR3 DNA sequence: TGCAGCGTCTCGACAGGGGGCTATGGCTACACCTTC.

V and J are TRBV5-6 and TRBJ2-3; 13 bases are shared with TRBD2. The CDR3 runs to 15 residues. The germline V gene has CDR1 SGHDT and CDR2 YYEEEE. The V and J ends lost 2 bases and 4 bases, in that order; junction bases with no gene match: 1. CDR3 residues: CASSFGLAGADTQYF. Written as DNA, the CDR3 is TGTGCCAGCAGCTTTGGACTAGCGGGAGCAGATACGCAGTATTTT. Supplemented by reference TRBV5-6 and TRBJ2-3, the full variable domain reads DAGVTQSPTHLIKTRGQQVTLRCSPKSGHDTVSWYQQALGQGPQFIFQYYEEEERQRGNFPDRFSGHQFPNYSSELNVNALLLGDSALYLCASSFGLAGADTQYFGPGTRLTVL.

This clone was seen just once. The rearrangement joins TRBV5-5 to TRBJ2-1, with 9 bases matching TRBD2. This CDR3 has 19 amino acids. The germline gives CDR1 SGHKS, CDR2 YYEKEE (reference sequence). V lost 1 base and J lost 0; bases outside the gene matches: 11. The CDR3 protein is CASSLQRGDAGSSYNEQFF. CDR3 DNA sequence: TGTGCCAGCAGCTTGCAGCGGGGGGATGCAGGGAGCTCCTACAATGAGCAGTTCTTC.

This sequence joins TRBV7-2 and TRBJ2-1, with D perhaps TRBD1 (6 bases). The CDR3 consists of 14 residues. Germline V lookup: CDR1 SGHTA, CDR2 FQGNSA. V shed 4 bases and J shed 3 bases, with 10 bases lying between them. The DNA of the CDR3 is TGTGCCAGCAGCTCGGGACAAGTCTACAATGAGCAGTTCTTC. Protein product: CASSSGQVYNEQFF.